A single sample gave rise to the 17 T cell receptor beta chains below, sequenced in a study of shared clonotypes between healthy human individuals. Data came from immunoSEQ multiplex PCR; TCRdb stores just in-frame clones and leaves some out. Of 850,000 to 1,200,000 clones listed, around 76% are singletons. The sequenced sample consisted of memory CD4+ T cells sorted from blood. Subset given: CD45RA-negative fraction. These receptors were obtained from a man aged 18 to 30 in good health.

This rearrangement joins TRBV28 to TRBJ1-2; perhaps TRBD1 as D (6 bases). V lost 5 bases and J lost 1, with 14 bases in between. This CDR3 has 15 amino acids. The germline V gene encodes CDR1 MDHEN and CDR2 SYDVKM. CDR3 DNA: TGTGCCAGCAGTCCCCGGGGGGGGCGTAACTATGGCTACACCTTC. Protein sequence: CASSPRGGRNYGYTF.

This chain uses TRBV7-8 with TRBJ2-5; D is ambiguous. Germline-derived CDR1 and CDR2 are SGHVS and FQNEAQ. Trimming cost V 5 bases and J 5 bases, with 15 bases left between them. This CDR3 comprises 14 residues. Written as DNA, the CDR3 is TGTGCCAGCAGCCCGTATTTAGGGAAGGAGACCCAGTACTTC. Protein: CASSPYLGKETQYF.

This clone has more than one count but fewer than ten. Other DNA sequences in the sample encode the same CDR3. This rearrangement joins TRBV7-9 to TRBJ2-1; D is undetermined. This CDR3 is built from 12 residues. The germline gives CDR1 SEHNR, CDR2 FQNEAQ (reference sequence). The V end lost 1 base, the J end lost 7 bases, and 5 bases lay between the germline ends. The CDR3 protein is CASSLDRNEQFF. CDR3 nucleotide sequence: TGTGCCAGCAGCTTAGACCGTAATGAGCAGTTCTTC.

About this clone itself: The sample holds other DNA sequences that translate to the same CDR3. The rearrangement joins TRBV5-1 to TRBJ1-1; D is unclear. This CDR3 spans 12 amino acids. The germline V and J ends were trimmed by 5 bases and 1 base, with 6 bases remaining between them. Germline V gives CDR1 SGHRS, CDR2 YFSETQ. The CDR3 DNA sequence: TGCGCCAGCAGTACCGGGAACACTGAAGCTTTCTTT. Its translation is CASSTGNTEAFF. The variable domain in full, completed from reference TRBV5-1 and TRBJ1-1, reads KAGVTQTPRYLIKTRGQQVTLSCSPISGHRSVSWYQQTPGQGLQFLFEYFSETQRNKGNFPGRFSGRQFSNSRSEMNVSTLELGDSALYLCASSTGNTEAFFGQGTRLTVV.

This clone was seen ten or more times. The rearrangement links TRBV27 to TRBJ2-5; D is undetermined. Germline V gene sequence: CDR1 MNHEY, CDR2 SMNVEV (reference sequence). CDR3 length: 13 residues. Trimming pared 6 bases from V and 6 bases from J, leaving 14 bases between. Written as DNA, the CDR3 is TGTGCCAGCAGCTCCGGTGCTCCGCAGACCCAGTACTTC. Residues: CASSSGAPQTQYF.

Here the CDR3 reads CASSTRYNEQFF. In DNA, the CDR3 is TGTGCCAGCAGTACCCGGTACAATGAGCAGTTCTTC. The chain combines TRBV27 with TRBJ2-1; D unclear. CDR1 is MNHEY, CDR2 SMNVEV, per germline (reference sequence). V lost 5 bases to trimming and J lost 4 bases, with 6 bases between them. This CDR3 spans 12 amino acids.

This clone was observed once. The genes are TRBV19 and TRBJ2-1, with TRBD1 matching 10 bases. CDR3 length: 15 residues. V dropped 7 bases and J dropped 6; count of bases not matched to a gene: 9. In germline, CDR1 is LNHDA, CDR2 SQIVND (reference sequence). The CDR3: CASTPDRGGFNEQFF. The CDR3 DNA follows: TGTGCCAGTACCCCGGACAGGGGGGGCTTCAATGAGCAGTTCTTC.

The chain carries TRBV6-6 and TRBJ2-7, with TRBD1 as a possible D gene (6 bases). Germline V gene sequence: CDR1 MNHNY, CDR2 SVGAGI (reference sequence). CDR3 size: 13 residues. V was shortened by 6 bases and J by 2 bases, with 11 bases between the two germline ends. CDR3 residues: CASRDRPTYEQYF. CDR3 nucleotide sequence: TGTGCCAGCAGGGACAGACCCACCTACGAGCAGTACTTC.

CDR3 nucleotides: TGTGCCAGCAGTGAACCTAGCGAGATGGATACGCAGTATTTT. Its translation: CASSEPSEMDTQYF. The rearrangement links TRBV28 to TRBJ2-3, with D possibly being TRBD2 (6 bases). The germline gives CDR1 MDHEN, CDR2 SYDVKM. This CDR3 has 14 amino acids. V lost 5 bases to trimming and J lost 6 bases, with 15 bases between them. Based on the CDR3 plus reference TRBV28 and TRBJ2-3, the full variable domain is DVKVTQSSRYLVKRTGEKVFLECVQDMDHENMFWYRQDPGLGLRLIYFSYDVKMKEKGDIPEGYSVSREKKERFSLILESASTNQTSMYLCASSEPSEMDTQYFGPGTRLTVL.

This chain joins TRBV6-5 and TRBJ1-5, with D possibly being TRBD1 (6 bases). Germline loops: CDR1 MNHEY, CDR2 SVGAGI. V shed 6 bases and J shed 2 bases, with 11 bases lying between them. This CDR3 comprises 14 residues. The CDR3 DNA reads as TGTGCCAGCAGAGAACAGGGTGGCAATCAGCCCCAGCATTTT. It translates to CASREQGGNQPQHF.

V is TRBV18 and J is TRBJ2-7, with 7 bases identical to TRBD1. V gave up 3 bases and J gave up 5 bases; unmatched junction bases: 7. The CDR3 extends over 14 amino acids. Germline values: CDR1 KGHSH, CDR2 LQKENI. The CDR3 nucleotides are TGTGCCAGCTCACCCGGGACAGTTAGCAACGAGCAGTACTTC. This translates into CASSPGTVSNEQYF.

This chain joins TRBV6-4 and TRBJ2-3, with a possible D match to TRBD2 (5 bases). The CDR3 covers 13 residues. The V end lost 6 bases, the J end lost 6 bases, and 13 bases lay between the germline ends. Germline V CDR1 and CDR2: MRHNA, SNTAGT. CDR3: CASSQDSLDTQYF. CDR3 nucleotides: TGTGCCAGCAGCCAGGACTCACTCGATACGCAGTATTTT.

V is TRBV9 and J is TRBJ1-2; D unclear. The CDR3 sequence is 15 residues long. V was clipped by 0 bases and J by 0 bases, with 9 bases between them. Germline V gene sequence: CDR1 SGDLS, CDR2 YYNGEE. The CDR3 here is CASSVDAQANYGYTF. In DNA, the CDR3 is TGTGCCAGCAGCGTAGACGCCCAAGCTAACTATGGCTACACCTTC.

The J gene is TRBJ2-7, the V gene TRBV30, with D unclear. Germline V gene lookup returns CDR1 GTSNPN and CDR2 SVGIG (reference sequence). The CDR3 extends over 12 amino acids. V was cut by 0 bases and J by 6 bases, with 9 bases left in between. The CDR3 bases are TGTGCCTGGAGTGTAGGCCCCGTCGAGCAGTACTTC. Its protein product is CAWSVGPVEQYF.

The rearrangement links TRBV12-5 to TRBJ1-5, with 8 bases lining up with TRBD1. Germline-derived CDR1 and CDR2 are LGHNT and FRNRAP. The CDR3 extends over 15 amino acids. V dropped 1 base and J dropped 6; count of bases not matched to a gene: 5. The CDR3 protein is CASGLAQGARQPQHF. The CDR3 DNA is TGTGCTAGTGGTTTGGCGCAGGGGGCACGTCAGCCCCAGCATTTT.

The CDR3 DNA reads as TGTGCCAGCAGCTCCACGGGGACGGGGGAGACCCAGTACTTC. Translating gives CASSSTGTGETQYF. The rearrangement joins TRBV7-3 to TRBJ2-5; D possibly uses TRBD1 or TRBD2 (5 bases each). This CDR3 has 14 amino acids. Germline V gene lookup returns CDR1 SGHTA and CDR2 FQGTGA. V was cut by 4 bases and J by 5 bases, with 14 bases left in between.

The chain uses TRBV28 and TRBJ1-1, with D uncertain. There are 15 residues in the CDR3. V was pared by 6 bases and J by 1 base, with 15 bases between. Germline CDR1 MDHEN, CDR2 SYDVKM. CDR3 bases: TGTGCCAGCAGGCTTCCCGGACGGCAGAACACTGAAGCTTTCTTT. It translates to CASRLPGRQNTEAFF.